The sequence of this TCR beta chain was determined in a study of cytomegalovirus exposure and HLA in healthy donors (dated by TCRdb to the late 2010s). Describing the broader study: An earlier analysis of some 500 of the donors reported 250 to 350 Gb of sequence data and some 120 million unique TCR beta sequences from 150 million to 200 million T cells. In a later analysis, previously published TCR beta repertoires from 666 donors were re-analyzed and high-resolution HLA genotyping was added so that TCR occurrence patterns could be studied. Donor age, sex, ethnicity and CMV serostatus were compiled alongside the repertoire data. A separate validation cohort of some 130 different subjects was used in addition to the 666-subject first cohort. Typing coverage differed by locus: A, B, C, DRB1 and DQB1 were typed in roughly 620-630 donors, DQA1 in approximately 520, DPA1 in around 600, and DPB1 in just under 480. The study aimed to test whether cataloging public T cell receptors could reveal signatures of past pathogen exposure. All discovery cohort repertoires had been generated on a single sequencing platform. HLA typing covered class I and class II loci at four-digit resolution. The study profiled the T cell repertoires of about 640 subjects by immunosequencing and related them to cytomegalovirus serostatus. Four to six DR-DQ haplotypes were handled as single units for association and clustering because linkage in the cohort was strong. In a later genetic analysis, genome-wide SNP genotypes for about three fifths of the roughly 670 donors were used, and that subset was treated as a discovery cohort. Among the roughly 400 genotyped donors, more than 70% belonged to the genetic ancestry cluster associated with self-reported Caucasian donors. About 300 gigabases of sequencing data and 80 million or so unique TCR sequences were included in an early release covering about 700 HLA-typed donors. Across 300 to 400 genotyped donors of the cohort, an average of roughly 250,000 unique TCR beta nucleotide sequences per donor were sequenced, and 15% to 20% of those sequences were non-productive. High-throughput TCR immunosequencing, statistical association of individual TCRs with disease status, and machine learning were combined to predict cytomegalovirus infection status. An earlier analysis of some 500 of the donors used high-throughput TCR beta sequencing to judge whether each TCR beta V gene segment behaved as functional or pseudogenic. Rather than using new phenotypic data, the later analysis identified candidate immune exposures from TCR beta sequences and from how often those sequences occurred across donors.

The germline V gene gives CDR1 as MDHEN and CDR2 as SYDVKM. The CDR3 covers 16 residues, taking in both the cysteine and the phenylalanine. Kept here is only the CDR3 DNA, which spans 48 bases and is read in frame from base 1. V gives up 3 bases and J gives up 0 bases, and the segment between their germline ends measures 12 bases. Comment on this clone: Its specific antigen is unknown. Per-base qualities were not stored, and no clone one base away is much larger.

Overall study outcomes, separate from this receptor: The classifier was reported to diagnose cytomegalovirus status with high specificity and sensitivity in both the original and validation cohorts. Presence/absence analyses assumed roughly uniform sequencing depth across donors, an assumption that may not hold. HLA typing was unavailable for some donors at each locus, so association tests used only the typed subset. According to a later analysis, most CMV-associated TCR beta chains appeared to be HLA-restricted, and the HLA associations seemed to be driven largely by CMV exposure. At a false discovery rate of 0.05, a later analysis linked 16,951 TCR beta sequences to specific HLA alleles. An earlier analysis of roughly 570 of the donors showed that most TCR beta V segments appeared in productive rearrangements either about 90% or about 30% of the time, which broadly matched IMGT annotations. The authors suggested that the approach could potentially be generalized to other disease states and immunological phenotypes. In a later analysis, the rate of TCR association differed among HLA loci, with DRB1 alleles having the most associated TCRs and HLA-C alleles having the fewest. In a later genetic analysis, fewer N-insertions in productive TCRs were reported among donors in an Asian-associated ancestry cluster than the roughly 640-donor mean. About 17 rarely observed V segments, including chromosome 9 orphons, were excluded from the earlier analysis of just under 600 of the donors because counts were too low. V-gene and J-gene trimming of TCR beta chains was associated with a missense DCLRE1C variant in a later genetic analysis, and the association was replicated in an independent cohort. The cohort was sequenced for TCR beta chains only, and without alpha or paired-chain data the features that could be detected were limited. A total of some 180 TCR beta chains were listed by the study as associated with cytomegalovirus. Compared with equally common non-associated chains, HLA-associated TCR beta chains in a later analysis were more clonally expanded and had lower generation probabilities. Linkage disequilibrium might explain the correlated functional status among segregating V segments, but an unknown experimental factor could not be excluded. For the cohort, immune exposure information was limited to CMV serostatus. A further reported finding was that TCR beta sequences accurately predicted the HLA-A and HLA-B alleles for most subjects in the first cohort. The 87-base-pair reads could not distinguish some IMGT-functional V segments, including TRBV6-2 and TRBV6-3, so those segments were excluded. When HLA alleles, especially DR and DQ, strongly co-occurred, attributing TCR associations to individual alleles was difficult. A group of highly shared sequence variants was considered likely to be a technical artifact of the sequencing pipeline. Most TCR sequences were seen in very few donors, while some public TCRs were found in many individuals. In a later analysis, several top co-occurrence clusters were reported to appear linked to parvovirus B19, influenza, CMV and Epstein-Barr virus. In vitro tests confirmed that a few of the cytomegalovirus-associated TCR beta chains recognize cytomegalovirus antigens.

Libraries were constructed by the immunoSEQ multiplex PCR assay. A mixture of 60 forward primers for TCR Vbeta segments and 13 reverse primers for TCR Jbeta segments was used in the multiplex PCR. A multiplex PCR assay on genomic DNA amplified the CDR3 region of rearranged TCR beta genes. Amplified TCR beta libraries were sequenced as 87-base-pair reads on the Illumina HiSeq System. The original pipeline was this. A later analysis counted some 80 million unique TCR beta chains across the 666 repertoires, and some 12 million of these chains were shared by at least two donors. Raw reads were error-corrected and collapsed into unique sequences with a nearest-neighbor algorithm that merged closely related sequences to remove PCR and sequencing errors. To assign V, D and J gene segments, CDR3 sequences were aligned to IMGT reference sequences. For a sequence to be retained, a match of at least six nucleotides to both a V gene segment and a J gene segment was required. Rearrangements were classified as productive when the CDR3 lacked stop codons and remained in frame with V and J, and all other rearrangements were classified as non-productive. Following IMGT convention, CDR3 was defined as the stretch from the second conserved V-encoded cysteine to the conserved J-encoded phenylalanine. The earlier analysis of 500 to 650 of the donors excluded any sequence lacking an unambiguous match to a single V gene segment. In an earlier analysis of 500 to 750 of the donors, V segments were called functional above 56.7% productive rearrangements and were called segregating when the between-donor standard deviation exceeded 5%. A statistical classification framework was built to diagnose cytomegalovirus status from the catalog of TCR beta chain sequences. In a later analysis, V and J genes were assigned by comparing TCR nucleotide sequences against IMGT/GENE-DB human TR gene sequences. A later analysis assigned CDR3 sequences and most-parsimonious VDJ recombination scenarios with the TCRdist pipeline. In a later analysis, each TCR beta chain was defined by its CDR3 amino acid sequence together with its V-gene family, and reads lacking a unique V-gene family were excluded. To address suspected cross-contamination and a sequencing artifact, a later analysis removed a few hundred highly shared, low-generation-probability nucleotide sequences. In a later analysis, a clonal expansion index for each public chain was calculated from normalized within-repertoire ranks of inferred template counts. In a later analysis, generation probabilities were computed with a VDJ recombination model fitted to out-of-frame rearrangements, and the resulting probabilities were checked against IGoR. Hypergeometric tests were used in a later analysis to score TCR-TCR, TCR-HLA and TCR-CMV co-occurrence, with a repertoire-size bias correction applied to the TCR pairs. False discovery rates were estimated in a later analysis by permuting HLA or CMV assignments 20 times. In a later analysis, co-occurring TCRs were grouped using DBSCAN, and TCRdist sequence similarity was added for clustering within HLA-allele-positive subsets. Repertoires with fewer than 30,000 or more than 120,000 public chains were left out of co-occurrence clustering, as were a handful of repertoires with anomalous nucleotide sharing. TCRdb obtained this table from immuneACCESS and retained in-frame rearrangements with V and J assigned. These tables miss some clones; where compared with another copy, unresolved V genes account for less than half of the shortfall, and the remainder is unexplained. Clone size and V and J calls were adopted from that table, with D and trimming inferred from the DNA. Present in this sample are approximately 120,000 clones, roughly 74% of which were seen just once. The ten largest clonotypes hold roughly 4% of the sample.

The cohort comprised some 700 healthy bone marrow donors. At the time of sampling, all cohort members were nominally healthy, though unrecorded immune exposures were likely present. The donor was CMV seropositive and was included in the group of around 300 seropositive cohort members. Every donor gave a peripheral blood sample, and the peripheral blood mononuclear cells from that sample were used for TCR beta sequencing. The Qiagen DNeasy Blood Extraction Kit was used to extract genomic DNA from the blood cell samples. Sequenced: PBMCs. The clonotype comes from a woman aged 50 to 60 in good health and CMV-seropositive. This chain is built from TRBV28 and TRBJ1-3; too little of a D gene remains to name it. Here the CDR3 is given as CASSFTGQFSGNTIYF. The bases read TGTGCCAGCAGTTTTACGGGTCAGTTCTCTGGAAACACCATATATTTT.